This paragraph covers one T cell receptor beta chain sequence. Antigen unknown. Cultured CD4+ T-cell DNA underwent Oncomine TCR Beta short-read sequencing. The genomic DNA was obtained from cultured CD4+ T cells by extraction with the QIAamp micro DNA kit. MiXCR, run by TCRdb on the PCR reads, gives a single entry per CDR3 protein. The table includes over 10,000 distinct CDR3 sequences, approximately 80% detected once. The V gene lost 1 base and the J gene lost 7 bases, with 16 bases spanning the gap. Germline V gives CDR1 DFQATT, CDR2 SNEGSKA (reference sequence). CDR3 length equals 14 residues. Treatment reported: approximately 10-day PBMC culture with coronavirus spike peptide pools or control peptides (ViraFEST assay). Wells that each held a few million PBMCs were cultured with 9 to 10 IU/ml IL-2 and approximately 10 ug/ml peptide pools. The sample originates from a study of vaccination and CD4 T cells after COVID-19. In the study overall: Between diagnosis and the drawing of post-COVID samples lay a median roughly 99 days (range 35 to 161).

The sequence derives from a human donor who had recovered from COVID-19. The material sequenced was CD4+ T cells from blood, cultured in vitro. The chain carries TRBV20-1 and TRBJ1-2; a weak D match, TRBD1 (5 bases). CDR3 nucleotides: TGCAGTGCTAGAGCTCTTGCTGGAGGGACTGGCTACACCTTC. Translating it yields CSARALAGGTGYTF.